Listed here is a single T cell receptor beta chain. The antigen remains unidentified. As TCR cDNA was made by 5'RACE template switching, a universal primer site and UMIs were added. TCRdb processed the 5' RACE reads anew with MiXCR; each CDR3 protein has one entry. This table holds under 550,000 distinct CDR3 sequences, 21% found once. These data come from a study of T cells after yellow fever vaccination. Whole-study results and caveats: Re-detected after boosting: most primary clones, around 96% of CD4 and around 86% of CD8. A faster peak, day 5 versus 15, was reached by the weaker secondary response.

Germline-derived CDR1 and CDR2 are SGHVS and FNYEAQ. V shed 5 bases and J shed 2 bases, with 10 bases lying between them. The CDR3 contains 14 residues. The input for sequencing was PBMCs, taken more than 20 days after the first yellow fever vaccination. This TCR derives from a man younger than 30 who received the YFV17D yellow fever vaccine. V usage is TRBV7-6 and J usage is TRBJ1-3; D call uncertain. CDR3 sequence: CASSPLGAGNTIYF. CDR3 coding DNA: TGTGCCAGCAGCCCACTTGGTGCTGGAAACACCATATATTTT. Full variable domain (rest looked up from reference TRBV7-6 and TRBJ1-3): GAGVSQSPRYKVTKRGQDVALRCDPISGHVSLYWYRQALGQGPEFLTYFNYEAQQDKSGLPNDRFSAERPEGSISTLTIQRTEQRDSAMYRCASSPLGAGNTIYFGEGSWLTVV.